This record concerns one T cell receptor beta chain sequence. The data were taken from a study of T cell changes during pregnancy in multiple sclerosis. The V gene lost 3 bases and the J gene lost 5 bases, with 13 bases spanning the gap. The CDR3 covers 14 residues. Per the germline V gene, CDR1 is SEHNR and CDR2 is FQNEAQ (reference sequence). Sequencing was performed with immunoSEQ multiplex PCR; in TCRdb, only in-frame clones are kept and a portion is missing. The top ten clones hold roughly 0.9% of a sample with tens of thousands of clones, more than 80% of them seen once. The receptor comes from a female donor in good health, enrolled as a control in a pregnancy study. This chain uses TRBV7-9 with TRBJ2-5; D is ambiguous. Sequenced material: peripheral blood, taken in the first trimester of pregnancy. In DNA form, the CDR3 reads TGTGCCAGCAGCTTCGTGGTCCCCGGGGAGACCCAGTACTTC. This sequence encodes CASSFVVPGETQYF.